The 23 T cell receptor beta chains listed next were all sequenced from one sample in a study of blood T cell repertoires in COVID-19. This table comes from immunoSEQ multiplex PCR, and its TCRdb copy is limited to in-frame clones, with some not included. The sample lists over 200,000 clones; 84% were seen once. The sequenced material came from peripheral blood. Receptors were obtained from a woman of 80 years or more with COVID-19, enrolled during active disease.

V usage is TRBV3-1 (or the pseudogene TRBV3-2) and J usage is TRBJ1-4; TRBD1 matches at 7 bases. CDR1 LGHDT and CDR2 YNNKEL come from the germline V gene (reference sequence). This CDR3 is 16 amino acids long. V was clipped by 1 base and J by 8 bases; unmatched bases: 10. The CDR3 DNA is TGTGCCAGCAGCCAAGTTTCACAGGGGTTGTGGGAAAAACTGTTTTTT. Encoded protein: CASSQVSQGLWEKLFF.

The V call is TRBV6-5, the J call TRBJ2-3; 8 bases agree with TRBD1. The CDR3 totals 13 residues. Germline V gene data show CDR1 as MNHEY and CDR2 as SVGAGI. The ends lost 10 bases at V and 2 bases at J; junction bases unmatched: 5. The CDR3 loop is CANGQGHTDTQYF. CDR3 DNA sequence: TGTGCCAACGGACAGGGTCACACAGATACGCAGTATTTT.

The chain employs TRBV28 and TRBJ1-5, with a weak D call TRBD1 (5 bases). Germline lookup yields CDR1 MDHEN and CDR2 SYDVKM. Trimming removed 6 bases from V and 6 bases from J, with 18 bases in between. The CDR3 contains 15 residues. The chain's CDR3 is CASSAATDRRQPQHF. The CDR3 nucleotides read TGTGCCAGCAGCGCGGCGACAGATCGACGTCAGCCCCAGCATTTT.

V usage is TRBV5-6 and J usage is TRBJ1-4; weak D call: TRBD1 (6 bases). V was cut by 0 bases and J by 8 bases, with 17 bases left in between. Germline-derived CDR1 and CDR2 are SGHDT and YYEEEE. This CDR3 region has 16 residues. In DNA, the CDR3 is TGTGCCAGCAGCTTGGCCGGGGGGCCAGTTAGGGAAAAACTGTTTTTT. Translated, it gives CASSLAGGPVREKLFF.

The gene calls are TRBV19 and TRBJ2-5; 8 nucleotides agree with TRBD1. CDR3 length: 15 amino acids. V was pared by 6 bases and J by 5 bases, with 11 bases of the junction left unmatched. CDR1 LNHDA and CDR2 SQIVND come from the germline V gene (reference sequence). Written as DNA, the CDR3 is TGTGCCAGTAGGGCATCAGGGGGCGACCGGGAGACCCAGTACTTC. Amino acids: CASRASGGDRETQYF.

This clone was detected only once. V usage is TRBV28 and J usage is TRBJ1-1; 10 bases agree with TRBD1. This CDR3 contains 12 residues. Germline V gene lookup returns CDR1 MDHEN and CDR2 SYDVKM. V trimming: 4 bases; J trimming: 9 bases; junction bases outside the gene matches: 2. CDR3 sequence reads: CASSSGQGKAFF. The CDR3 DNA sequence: TGTGCCAGCAGTTCGGGACAGGGGAAAGCTTTCTTT.

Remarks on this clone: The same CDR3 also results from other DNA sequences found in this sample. The CDR3 nucleotides read TGTGCCAGCAGTTACTTACAGGGGAATTCACCCCTCCACTTT. This sequence encodes CASSYLQGNSPLHF. This rearrangement joins TRBV6-5 to TRBJ1-6; 7 nucleotides agree with TRBD1. J was trimmed by 7 bases and V by 1 base; bases with no gene match: 1. The CDR3 extends over 14 amino acids. The germline V gene encodes CDR1 MNHEY and CDR2 SVGAGI.

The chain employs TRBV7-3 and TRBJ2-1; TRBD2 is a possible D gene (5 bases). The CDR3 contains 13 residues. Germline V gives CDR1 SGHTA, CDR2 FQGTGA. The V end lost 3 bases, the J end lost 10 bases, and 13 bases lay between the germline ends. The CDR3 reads CASSFSEGGEQFF. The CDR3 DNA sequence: TGTGCCAGCAGCTTCTCCGAGGGTGGGGAGCAGTTCTTC.

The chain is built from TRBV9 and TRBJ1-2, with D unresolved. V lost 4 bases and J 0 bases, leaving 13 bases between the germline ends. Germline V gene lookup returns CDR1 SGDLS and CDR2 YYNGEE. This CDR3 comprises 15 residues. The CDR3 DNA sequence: TGTGCCAGCAGCACTCGCGGTGTTTCTAACTATGGCTACACCTTC. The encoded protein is CASSTRGVSNYGYTF.

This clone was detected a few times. This chain's CDR3 is CASRRDTASSYEQYF. The CDR3 DNA follows: TGCGCCAGCAGAAGGGACACCGCTAGCTCCTACGAGCAGTACTTC. The genes are TRBV5-1 and TRBJ2-7; tentative D call: TRBD1 (6 bases). The CDR3 extends over 15 amino acids. Germline CDR1 reads SGHRS; CDR2 reads YFSETQ. V was cut by 5 bases and J by 0 bases, with 15 bases left in between.

Here the CDR3 reads CASSQTPGQGTYGYTF. In DNA, the CDR3 is TGTGCCAGCAGCCAAACTCCGGGACAGGGGACCTATGGCTACACCTTC. V and J are TRBV3-1 (or the pseudogene TRBV3-2) and TRBJ1-2; 10 bases agree with TRBD1. The CDR3 has 16 residues. The J segment lost 4 bases and the V segment lost 2 bases, leaving 7 bases of the junction unmatched. CDR1 and CDR2 (germline): LGHDT, YNNKEL (reference sequence).

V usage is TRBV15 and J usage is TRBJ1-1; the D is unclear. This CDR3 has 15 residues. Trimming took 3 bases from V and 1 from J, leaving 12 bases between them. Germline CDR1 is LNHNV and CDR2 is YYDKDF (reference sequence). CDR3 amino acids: CATSSEETANTEAFF. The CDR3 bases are TGTGCCACCAGCAGTGAGGAGACCGCGAACACTGAAGCTTTCTTT.

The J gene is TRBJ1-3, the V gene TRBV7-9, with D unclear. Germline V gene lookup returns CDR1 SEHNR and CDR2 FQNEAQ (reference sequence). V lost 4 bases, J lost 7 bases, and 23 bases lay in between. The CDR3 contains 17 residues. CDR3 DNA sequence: TGTGCCAGCAGCTCCGGGGAGGGCAGCACCTTAAGGAACACCATATATTTT. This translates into CASSSGEGSTLRNTIYF.

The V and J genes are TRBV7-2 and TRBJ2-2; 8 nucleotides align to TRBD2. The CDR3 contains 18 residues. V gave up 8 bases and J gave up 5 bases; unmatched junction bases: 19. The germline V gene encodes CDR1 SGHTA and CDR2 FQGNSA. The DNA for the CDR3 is TGTGCCAGCCGCAGCCACCGTAAAGCGGGAGTTGGGACCGGGGAGCTGTTTTTT. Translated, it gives CASRSHRKAGVGTGELFF. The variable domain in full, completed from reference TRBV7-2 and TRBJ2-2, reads GAGVSQSPSNKVTEKGKDVELRCDPISGHTALYWYRQSLGQGLEFLIYFQGNSAPDKSGLPSDRFSAERTGGSVSTLTIQRTQQEDSAVYLCASRSHRKAGVGTGELFFGEGSRLTVL.

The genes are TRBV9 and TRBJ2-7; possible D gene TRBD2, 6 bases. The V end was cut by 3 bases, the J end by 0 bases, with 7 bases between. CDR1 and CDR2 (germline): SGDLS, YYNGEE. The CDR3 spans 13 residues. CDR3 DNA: TGTGCCAGCAGCGCCGGGAGCTCCTACGAGCAGTACTTC. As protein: CASSAGSSYEQYF.

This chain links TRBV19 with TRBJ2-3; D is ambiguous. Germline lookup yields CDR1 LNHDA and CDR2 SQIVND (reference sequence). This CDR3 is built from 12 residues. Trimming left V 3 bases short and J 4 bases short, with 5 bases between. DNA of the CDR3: TGTGCCAGTAGTATCCGTCCAGATACGCAGTATTTT. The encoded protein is CASSIRPDTQYF.

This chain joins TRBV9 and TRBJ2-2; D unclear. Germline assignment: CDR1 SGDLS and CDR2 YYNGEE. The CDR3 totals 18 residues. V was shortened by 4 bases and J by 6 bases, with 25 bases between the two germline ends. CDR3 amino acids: CASSPRGIVGVDAGELFF. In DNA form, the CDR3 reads TGTGCCAGCAGCCCACGCGGAATCGTGGGTGTAGACGCCGGGGAGCTGTTTTTT.

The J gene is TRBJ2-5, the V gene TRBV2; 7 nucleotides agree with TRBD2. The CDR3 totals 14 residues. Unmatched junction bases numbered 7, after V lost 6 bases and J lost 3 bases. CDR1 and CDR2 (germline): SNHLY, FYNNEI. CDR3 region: CASRKEAGEETQYF. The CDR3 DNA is TGTGCCAGCAGGAAGGAGGCGGGAGAAGAGACCCAGTACTTC.

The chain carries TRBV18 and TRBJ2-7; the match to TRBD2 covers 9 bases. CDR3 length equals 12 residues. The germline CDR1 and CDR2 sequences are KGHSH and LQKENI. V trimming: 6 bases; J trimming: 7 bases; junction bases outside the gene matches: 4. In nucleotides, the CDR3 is TGTGCCAGCTCCAGCGGGGGGCAAGAGCAGTACTTC. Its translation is CASSSGGQEQYF.

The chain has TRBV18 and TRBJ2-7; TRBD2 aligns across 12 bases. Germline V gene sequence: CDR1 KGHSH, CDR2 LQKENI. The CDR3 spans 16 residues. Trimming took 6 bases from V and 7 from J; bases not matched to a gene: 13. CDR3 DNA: TGTGCCAGCTCCTCCCCCAGACTAGCGGGAGTGGGGGAGCAGTACTTC. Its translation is CASSSPRLAGVGEQYF.

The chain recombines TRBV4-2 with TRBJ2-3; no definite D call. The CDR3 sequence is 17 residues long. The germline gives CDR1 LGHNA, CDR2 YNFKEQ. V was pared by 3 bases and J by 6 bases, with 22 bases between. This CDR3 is CASSHGEFSSRSDTQYF. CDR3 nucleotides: TGTGCCAGCAGCCACGGTGAATTCTCTAGTAGGAGCGATACGCAGTATTTT.

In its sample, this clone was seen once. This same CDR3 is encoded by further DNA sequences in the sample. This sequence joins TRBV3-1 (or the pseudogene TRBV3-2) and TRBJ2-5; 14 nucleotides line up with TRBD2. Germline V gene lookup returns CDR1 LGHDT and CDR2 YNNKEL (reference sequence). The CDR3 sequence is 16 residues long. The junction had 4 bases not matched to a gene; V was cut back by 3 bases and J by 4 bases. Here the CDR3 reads CASSQGTSGRLETQYF. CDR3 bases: TGTGCCAGCAGCCAGGGGACTAGCGGGAGACTAGAGACCCAGTACTTC.

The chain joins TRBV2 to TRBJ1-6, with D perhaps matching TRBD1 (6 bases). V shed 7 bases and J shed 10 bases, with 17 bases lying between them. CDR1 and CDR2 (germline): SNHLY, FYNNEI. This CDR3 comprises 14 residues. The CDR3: CASTILRGYSPLHF. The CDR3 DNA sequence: TGTGCCAGCACCATTCTCAGGGGCTACTCACCCCTCCACTTT.